The sequence of this T cell receptor (beta chain) was determined in a study of tissue T cells after allogeneic stem cell transplantation. Overall study findings and caveats: Shared clones across patients were few; motif clustering revealed tissue-specific shared signatures.

Comments on this clone: Its antigen remains unidentified. Any gene name here is a mouse gene name. The read is 1 residue too short to cover the CDR3 end, so that end is filled in from the germline J gene.

The germline V and J ends were trimmed by 6 bases and 0 bases, with 8 bases remaining between them. Germline V gives CDR1 KGHPV, CDR2 FQNQEV (reference sequence). This CDR3 spans 14 amino acids. Time point in this sample: mouse harvest day 7 after allogeneic transplant. The graft held 10^6 splenic CD5+ T cells and 10^7 T-cell-depleted bone marrow cells. Clones were read by immunoSEQ multiplex PCR, and TCRdb kept only the in-frame ones, dropping some. The table shows about 5,800 clones, with about 50% occurring only once. The gene calls are TRBV26 and TRBJ1-4; D is uncertain. Sequencing was carried out using gut tissue. The clonotype comes from a female BALB/c mouse given C57BL/6 T cells with graft-versus-host disease after an allogeneic hematopoietic cell transplant. CDR3 DNA (partial): TGTGCCAGCAGCCATGAAATTTCCAACGAAAGATTATTT. This sequence encodes CASSHEISNERLF. The entire CDR3 reads CASSHEISNERLFF.